This TCR beta chain stems from a study of T cell responses to AZD1222 COVID-19 vaccine. Whole-study results and caveats: Following two doses of AZD1222, Spike-specific TCR breadth and depth rose. Repertoires in all cases were sampled only once the peak T cell response had passed. Donors were mostly white British, more females; clonal diversity possibly underestimated. Mapped onto spike, vaccine-associated CD4 TCRs spanned it and were dominant at 160-218 and 743-854.

The assay was immunoSEQ multiplex PCR, and TCRdb's table has in-frame clones only and misses some. The sample yields about 110,000 clones, about 80% seen once. Germline CDR1 reads SGHKS; CDR2 reads YYEKEE (reference sequence). The CDR3 is 13 amino acids. V dropped 0 bases and J dropped 1 base, with 3 bases sitting between them. A note on this clone: The target antigen is unknown.

The clonotype originates from an adult in good health. The gene calls are TRBV5-5 and TRBJ2-3, with D unresolved. Sequenced material: peripheral blood, taken on day 0 of AZD1222 vaccination. The DNA of the CDR3 is TGTGCCAGCAGCTTGGCCGGCACAGATACGCAGTATTTT. This translates into CASSLAGTDTQYF.